This T cell receptor (beta chain) originates from a study of blood T cell repertoires in COVID-19 (dated by TCRdb to the early 2020s). For the wider study: Samples covering the acute and convalescent phases of COVID-19 were provided by collaborators in the United States, Italy and Spain. The material from the prospective study consisted of cDNA or gDNA derived from T cells, B-cell-depleted T cells, or PBMCs. Subjects who had been exposed to COVID-19, were actively infected with it, or had recovered from it provided the deeply sampled blood TCRbeta repertoires that made up the dataset. The repertoires were released in a freely available public database meant as a resource for research on the immune response to SARS-CoV-2. The samples were drawn from the first 160 participants of the ongoing ImmuneRACE study and from 1,254 subjects provided by 6 global collaborators. The sample metadata nearly always contained a de-identified subject ID, COVID-19 status, age in years and sex. HLA class I and class II types, where available, came from metadata supplied by the sample provider rather than from assay-based typing.

Study-wide conclusions, independent of this receptor: The quantity of clinical and demographic metadata differed by source and by participant and was supplied without curation.

V is trimmed back by 6 bases and J by 7 bases, and the junction contains 8 bases that no gene match accounts for. The CDR3, from cysteine to phenylalanine, totals 15 residues. The entry retains the CDR3 DNA only, 45 bases that are in frame from base 1. CDR1 and CDR2 (MDHEN, SYDVKM) derive from the germline V gene. The collaborating institutions used their own protocols to collect whole blood in K2EDTA tubes. Collaborator samples were shipped for TCRbeta analysis as frozen whole blood, isolated PBMCs, or DNA extracted from either sample type. The immunoSEQ Assay, a bias-controlled multiplex PCR, was used to amplify TCRbeta CDR3 regions from genomic DNA. The original methods were these. The number of nucleated cells in each sample was estimated by amplification of reference gene primers within the assay. To quantify the absolute abundance of each unique TCRbeta CDR3 rearrangement, sequence reads were collapsed and filtered. For each sample, productive Simpson clonality was calculated as the square root of Simpson's diversity index over productive rearrangements. Sourced from immuneACCESS, this table was stored by TCRdb with only in-frame sequences that have V and J called. A share of the clones is absent; for the studies checked, an unresolved V gene accounts for under half, and the remainder has no known explanation. The D gene and trimming were derived from the DNA, and the V and J assignments and clone size from that table. The sample table holds approximately 94,000 clones, of which around nine tenths were seen once. Under 5% of the sample is held by the ten biggest clonotypes.

For this clone: Its antigen remains undetermined. The record has no base qualities; no much larger clone is one base away.

The sample taken for sequencing was peripheral blood. The TCR originated in a woman between 45 and 60 years old in a cohort sampled during active COVID-19. Here the chain combines TRBV28 and TRBJ2-2; TRBD2 aligns with 10 central bases. Read as DNA, the sequence is TGTGCCAGCAGCACTACTAGCGGGATTAACGGGGAGCTGTTTTTT. The translation is CASSTTSGINGELFF.